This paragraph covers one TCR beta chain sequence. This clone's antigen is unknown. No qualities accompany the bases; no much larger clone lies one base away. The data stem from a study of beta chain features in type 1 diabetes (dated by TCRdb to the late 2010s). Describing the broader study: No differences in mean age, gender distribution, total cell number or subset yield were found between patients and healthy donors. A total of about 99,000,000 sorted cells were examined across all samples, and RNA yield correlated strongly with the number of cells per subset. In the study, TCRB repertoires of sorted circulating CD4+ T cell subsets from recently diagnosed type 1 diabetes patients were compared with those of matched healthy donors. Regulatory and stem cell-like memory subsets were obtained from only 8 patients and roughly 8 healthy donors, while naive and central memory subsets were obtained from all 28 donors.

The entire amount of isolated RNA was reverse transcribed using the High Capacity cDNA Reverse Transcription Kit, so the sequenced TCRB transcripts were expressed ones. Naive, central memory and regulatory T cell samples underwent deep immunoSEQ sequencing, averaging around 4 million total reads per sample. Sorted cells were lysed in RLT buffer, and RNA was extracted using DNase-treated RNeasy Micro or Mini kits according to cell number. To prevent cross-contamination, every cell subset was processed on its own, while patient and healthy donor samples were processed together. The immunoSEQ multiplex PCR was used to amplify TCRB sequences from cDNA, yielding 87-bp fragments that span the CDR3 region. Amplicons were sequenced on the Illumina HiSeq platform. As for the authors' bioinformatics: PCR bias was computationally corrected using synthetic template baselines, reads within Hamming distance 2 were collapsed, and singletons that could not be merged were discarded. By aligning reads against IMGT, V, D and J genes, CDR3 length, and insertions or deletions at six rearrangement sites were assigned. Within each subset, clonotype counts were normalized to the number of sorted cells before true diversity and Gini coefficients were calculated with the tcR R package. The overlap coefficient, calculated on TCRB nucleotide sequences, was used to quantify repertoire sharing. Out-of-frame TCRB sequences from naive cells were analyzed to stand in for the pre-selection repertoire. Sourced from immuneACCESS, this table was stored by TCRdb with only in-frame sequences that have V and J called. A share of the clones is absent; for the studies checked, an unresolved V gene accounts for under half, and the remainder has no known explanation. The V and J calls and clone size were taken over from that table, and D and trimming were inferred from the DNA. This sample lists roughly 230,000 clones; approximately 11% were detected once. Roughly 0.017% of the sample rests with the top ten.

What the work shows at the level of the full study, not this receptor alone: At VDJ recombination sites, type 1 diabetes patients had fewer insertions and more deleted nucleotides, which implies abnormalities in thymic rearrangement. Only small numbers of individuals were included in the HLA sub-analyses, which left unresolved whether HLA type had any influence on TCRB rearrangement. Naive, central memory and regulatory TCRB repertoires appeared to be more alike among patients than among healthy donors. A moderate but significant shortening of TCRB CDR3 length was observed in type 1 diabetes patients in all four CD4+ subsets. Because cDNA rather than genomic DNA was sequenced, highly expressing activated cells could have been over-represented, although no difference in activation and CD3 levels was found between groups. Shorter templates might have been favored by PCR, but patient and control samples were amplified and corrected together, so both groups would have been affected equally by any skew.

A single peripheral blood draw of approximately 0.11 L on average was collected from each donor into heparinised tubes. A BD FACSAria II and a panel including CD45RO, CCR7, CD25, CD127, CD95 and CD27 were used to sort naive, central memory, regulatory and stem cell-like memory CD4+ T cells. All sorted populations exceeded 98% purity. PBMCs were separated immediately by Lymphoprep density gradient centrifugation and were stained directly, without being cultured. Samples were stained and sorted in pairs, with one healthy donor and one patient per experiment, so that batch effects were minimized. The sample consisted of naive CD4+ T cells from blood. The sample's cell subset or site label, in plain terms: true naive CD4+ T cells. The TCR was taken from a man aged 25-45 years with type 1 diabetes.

The CDR3 loop reads CASGPGTGNEKLFF. The DNA sequence follows: TGCGCCAGCGGACCGGGGACAGGGAATGAAAAACTGTTTTTT. The sequence joins TRBV5-1 to TRBJ1-4, with 9 junctional bases fitting TRBD1. The germline V gene provides CDR1 SGHRS and CDR2 YFSETQ. From cysteine to phenylalanine, the CDR3 is 14 amino acids long. The kept DNA is CDR3 alone, 42 bases in frame from the first base. Here V drops 7 bases and J drops 5 bases, and the junction holds 6 bases not matched to any gene.